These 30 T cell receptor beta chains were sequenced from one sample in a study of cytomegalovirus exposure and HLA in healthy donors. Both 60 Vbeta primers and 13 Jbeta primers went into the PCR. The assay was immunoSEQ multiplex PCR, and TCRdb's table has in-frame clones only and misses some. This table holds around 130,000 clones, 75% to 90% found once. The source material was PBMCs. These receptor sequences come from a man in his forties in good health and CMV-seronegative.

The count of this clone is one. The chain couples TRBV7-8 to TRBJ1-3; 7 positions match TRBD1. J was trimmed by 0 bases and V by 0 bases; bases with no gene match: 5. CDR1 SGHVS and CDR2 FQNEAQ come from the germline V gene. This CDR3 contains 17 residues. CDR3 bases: TGTGCCAGCAGCTTAGCGACAGGGATGGGCTCTGGAAACACCATATATTTT. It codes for CASSLATGMGSGNTIYF.

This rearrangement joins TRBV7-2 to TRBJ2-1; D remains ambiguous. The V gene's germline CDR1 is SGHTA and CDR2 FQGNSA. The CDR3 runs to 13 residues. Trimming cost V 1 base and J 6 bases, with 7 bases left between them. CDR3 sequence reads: CASSLGRVNEQFF. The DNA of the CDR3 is TGTGCCAGCAGCTTAGGACGGGTCAATGAGCAGTTCTTC. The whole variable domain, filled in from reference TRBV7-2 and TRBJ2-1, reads GAGVSQSPSNKVTEKGKDVELRCDPISGHTALYWYRQSLGQGLEFLIYFQGNSAPDKSGLPSDRFSAERTGGSVSTLTIQRTQQEDSAVYLCASSLGRVNEQFFGPGTRLTVL.

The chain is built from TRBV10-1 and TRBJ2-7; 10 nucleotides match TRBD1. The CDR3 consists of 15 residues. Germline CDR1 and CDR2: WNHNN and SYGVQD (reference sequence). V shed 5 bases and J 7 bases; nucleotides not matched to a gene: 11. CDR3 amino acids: CASSPGQGFLGEQYF. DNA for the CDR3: TGCGCCAGCAGTCCGGGACAGGGGTTCCTGGGGGAGCAGTACTTC.

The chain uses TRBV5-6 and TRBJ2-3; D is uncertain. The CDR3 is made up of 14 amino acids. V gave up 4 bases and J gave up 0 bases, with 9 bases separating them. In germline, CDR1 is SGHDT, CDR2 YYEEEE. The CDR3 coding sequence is TGTGCCAGCAGCCCCACAGCTAGCACAGATACGCAGTATTTT. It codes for CASSPTASTDTQYF.

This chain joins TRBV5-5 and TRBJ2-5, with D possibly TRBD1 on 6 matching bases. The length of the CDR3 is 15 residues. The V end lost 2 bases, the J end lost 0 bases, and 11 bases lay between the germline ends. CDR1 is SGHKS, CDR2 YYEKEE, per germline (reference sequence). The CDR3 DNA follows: TGTGCCAGCAGCTTACCGGCAGGGGACCAAGAGACCCAGTACTTC. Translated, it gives CASSLPAGDQETQYF.

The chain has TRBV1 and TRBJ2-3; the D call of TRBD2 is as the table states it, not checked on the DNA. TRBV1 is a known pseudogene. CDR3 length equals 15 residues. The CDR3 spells CTSSQGNGNQDTQYF. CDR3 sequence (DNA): TGCACCAGCAGCCAAGGGAACGGGAATCAAGATACGCAGTATTTT.

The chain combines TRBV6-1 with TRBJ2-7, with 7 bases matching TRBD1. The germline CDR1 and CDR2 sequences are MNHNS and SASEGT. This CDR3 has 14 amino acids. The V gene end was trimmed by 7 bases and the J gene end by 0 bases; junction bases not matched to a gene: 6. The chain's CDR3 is CASTGTAGSYEQYF. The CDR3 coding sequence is TGTGCCAGCACCGGGACAGCCGGCTCCTACGAGCAGTACTTC.

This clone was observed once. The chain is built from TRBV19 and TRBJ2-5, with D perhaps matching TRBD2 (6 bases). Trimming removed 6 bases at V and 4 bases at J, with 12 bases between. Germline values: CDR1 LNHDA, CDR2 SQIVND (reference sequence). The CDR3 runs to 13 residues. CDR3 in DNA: TGTGCCAGTAGGCTTTACGGGGGAGAGACCCAGTACTTC. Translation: CASRLYGGETQYF.

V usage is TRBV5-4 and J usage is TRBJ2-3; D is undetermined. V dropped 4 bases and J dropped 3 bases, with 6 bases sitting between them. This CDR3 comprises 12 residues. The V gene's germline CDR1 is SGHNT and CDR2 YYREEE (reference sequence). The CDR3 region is CASSILTDTQYF. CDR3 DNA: TGTGCCAGCAGCATTCTAACAGATACGCAGTATTTT.

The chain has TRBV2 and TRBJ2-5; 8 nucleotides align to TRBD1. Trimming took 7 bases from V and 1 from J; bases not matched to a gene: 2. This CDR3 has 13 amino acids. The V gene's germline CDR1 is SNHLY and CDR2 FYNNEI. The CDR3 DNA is TGTGCCAGCACGGGACAGGTCCAAGAGACCCAGTACTTC. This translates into CASTGQVQETQYF.

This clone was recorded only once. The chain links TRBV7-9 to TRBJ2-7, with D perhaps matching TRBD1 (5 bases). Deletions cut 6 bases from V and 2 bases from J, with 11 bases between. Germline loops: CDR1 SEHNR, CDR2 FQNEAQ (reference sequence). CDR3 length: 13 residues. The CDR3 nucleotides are TGTGCCAGCAGTATGGGGCCAACCTACGAGCAGTACTTC. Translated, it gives CASSMGPTYEQYF.

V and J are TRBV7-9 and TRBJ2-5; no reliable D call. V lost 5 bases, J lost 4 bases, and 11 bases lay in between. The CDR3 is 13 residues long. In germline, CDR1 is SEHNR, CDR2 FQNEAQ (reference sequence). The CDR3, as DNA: TGTGCCAGCAGCCCCCGCTCGGGAGAGACCCAGTACTTC. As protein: CASSPRSGETQYF.

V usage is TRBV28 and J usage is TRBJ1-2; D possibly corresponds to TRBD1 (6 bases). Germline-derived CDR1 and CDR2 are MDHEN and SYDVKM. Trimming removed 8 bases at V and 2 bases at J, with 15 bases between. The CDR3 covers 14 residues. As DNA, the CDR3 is TGTGCCAGCGCCCCAGGGGTCGCAAACTATGGCTACACCTTC. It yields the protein CASAPGVANYGYTF.

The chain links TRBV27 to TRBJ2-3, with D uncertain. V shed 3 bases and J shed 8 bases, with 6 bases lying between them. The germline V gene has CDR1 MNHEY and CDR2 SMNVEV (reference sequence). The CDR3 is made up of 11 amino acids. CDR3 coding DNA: TGTGCCAGCAGTTTGTACGGTACGCAGTATTTT. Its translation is CASSLYGTQYF.

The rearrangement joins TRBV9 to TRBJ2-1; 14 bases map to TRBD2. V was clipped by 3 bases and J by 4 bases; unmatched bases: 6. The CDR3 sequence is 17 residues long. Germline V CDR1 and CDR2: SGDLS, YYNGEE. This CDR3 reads CASSATWTSGGYNEQFF. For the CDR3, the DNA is TGTGCCAGCAGCGCGACCTGGACTAGCGGGGGGTACAATGAGCAGTTCTTC.

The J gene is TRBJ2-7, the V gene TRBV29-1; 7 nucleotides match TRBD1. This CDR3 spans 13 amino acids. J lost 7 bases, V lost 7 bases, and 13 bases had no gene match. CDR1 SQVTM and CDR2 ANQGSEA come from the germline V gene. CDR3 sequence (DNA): TGCAGCGCAACCGGGACAGCGATGGGGGAGCAGTACTTC. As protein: CSATGTAMGEQYF.

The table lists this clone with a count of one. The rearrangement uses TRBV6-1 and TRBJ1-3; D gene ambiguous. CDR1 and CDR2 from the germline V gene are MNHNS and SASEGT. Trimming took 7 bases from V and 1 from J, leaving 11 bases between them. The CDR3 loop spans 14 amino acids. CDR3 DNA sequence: TGTGCCAGCACGGTAGGGAGTTCTGGAAACACCATATATTTT. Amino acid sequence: CASTVGSSGNTIYF.

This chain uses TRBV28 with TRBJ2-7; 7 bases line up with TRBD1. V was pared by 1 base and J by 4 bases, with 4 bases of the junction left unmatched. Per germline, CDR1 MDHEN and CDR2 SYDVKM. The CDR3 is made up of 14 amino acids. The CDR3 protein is CASSLSGQIYEQYF. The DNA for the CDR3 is TGTGCCAGCAGTTTATCGGGACAGATATACGAGCAGTACTTC.

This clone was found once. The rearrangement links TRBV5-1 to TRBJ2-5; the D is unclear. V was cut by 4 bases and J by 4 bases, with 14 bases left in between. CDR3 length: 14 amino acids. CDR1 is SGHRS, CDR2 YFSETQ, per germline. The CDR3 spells CASSTQTPRETQYF. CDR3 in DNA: TGCGCCAGCAGCACTCAGACACCTCGAGAGACCCAGTACTTC.

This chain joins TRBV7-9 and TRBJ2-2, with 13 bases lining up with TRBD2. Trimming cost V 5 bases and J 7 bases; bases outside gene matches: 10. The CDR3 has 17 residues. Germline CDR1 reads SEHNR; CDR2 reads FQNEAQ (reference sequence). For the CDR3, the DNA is TGTGCCAGCAGCCCGTGGACTAGCGGGAGTTTGGGCGGGGAGCTGTTTTTT. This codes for CASSPWTSGSLGGELFF. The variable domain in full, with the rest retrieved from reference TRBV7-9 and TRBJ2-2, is DTGVSQNPRHKITKRGQNVTFRCDPISEHNRLYWYRQTLGQGPEFLTYFQNEAQLEKSRLLSDRFSAERPKGSFSTLEIQRTEQGDSAMYLCASSPWTSGSLGGELFFGEGSRLTVL.

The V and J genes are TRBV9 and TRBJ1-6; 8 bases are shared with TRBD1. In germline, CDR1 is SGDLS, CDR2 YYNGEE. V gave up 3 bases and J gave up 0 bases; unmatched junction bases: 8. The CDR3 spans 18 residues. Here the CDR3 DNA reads TGTGCCAGCAGCGCCGGACAGGGACTGAGCTCCTATAATTCACCCCTCCACTTT. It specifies CASSAGQGLSSYNSPLHF.

The CDR3 sequence: CASSSTTGSRETNEKLFF. The CDR3, as DNA: TGCGCCAGCAGCTCGACTACCGGGTCGAGAGAAACTAATGAAAAACTGTTTTTT. This sequence joins TRBV5-1 and TRBJ1-4; D is ambiguous. The CDR3 is 18 residues long. Trimming shortened V by 3 bases and J by 1 base, and 19 bases separated the two germline ends. Germline CDR1 is SGHRS and CDR2 is YFSETQ.

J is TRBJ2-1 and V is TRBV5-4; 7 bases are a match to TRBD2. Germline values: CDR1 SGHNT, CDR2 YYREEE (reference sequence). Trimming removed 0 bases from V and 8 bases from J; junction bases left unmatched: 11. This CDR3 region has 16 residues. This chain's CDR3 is CASSLAYGLVNHEQFF. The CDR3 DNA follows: TGTGCCAGCAGCTTGGCCTACGGACTAGTTAACCATGAGCAGTTCTTC.

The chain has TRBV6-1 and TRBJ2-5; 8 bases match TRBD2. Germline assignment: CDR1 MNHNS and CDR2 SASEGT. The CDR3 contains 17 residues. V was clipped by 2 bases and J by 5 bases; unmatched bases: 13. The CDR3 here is CASSEMVAGLGGETQYF. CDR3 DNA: TGTGCCAGCAGTGAAATGGTAGCGGGGCTGGGTGGGGAGACCCAGTACTTC.

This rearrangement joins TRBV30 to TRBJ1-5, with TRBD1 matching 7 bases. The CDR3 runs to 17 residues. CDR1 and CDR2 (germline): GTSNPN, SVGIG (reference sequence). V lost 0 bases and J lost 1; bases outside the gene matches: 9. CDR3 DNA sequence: TGTGCCTGGAGTGTCACCAGGGGGATCGGGAGCAATCAGCCCCAGCATTTT. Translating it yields CAWSVTRGIGSNQPQHF.

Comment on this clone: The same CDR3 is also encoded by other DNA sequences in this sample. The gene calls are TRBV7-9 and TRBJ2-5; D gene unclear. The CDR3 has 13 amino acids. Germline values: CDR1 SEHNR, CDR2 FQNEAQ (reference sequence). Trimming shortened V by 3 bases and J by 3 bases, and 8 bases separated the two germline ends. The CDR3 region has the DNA TGTGCCAGCAGCTTCTCGGGTGAAGAGACCCAGTACTTC. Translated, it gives CASSFSGEETQYF.

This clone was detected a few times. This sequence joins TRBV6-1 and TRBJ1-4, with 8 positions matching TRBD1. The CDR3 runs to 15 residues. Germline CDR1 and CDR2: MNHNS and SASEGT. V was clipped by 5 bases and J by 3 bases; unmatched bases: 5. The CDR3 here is CASSRQGLSNEKLFF. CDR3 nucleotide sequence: TGTGCCAGCAGTAGACAGGGGCTGTCTAATGAAAAACTGTTTTTT.

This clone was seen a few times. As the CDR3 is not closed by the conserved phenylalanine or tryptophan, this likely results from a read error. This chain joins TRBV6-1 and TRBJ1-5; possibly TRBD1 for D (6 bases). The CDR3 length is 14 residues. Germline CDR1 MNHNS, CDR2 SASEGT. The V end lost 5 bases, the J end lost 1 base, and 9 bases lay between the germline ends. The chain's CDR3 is CASSLDRSNQPQHV. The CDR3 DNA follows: TGTGCCAGCAGTCTGGACAGAAGCAATCAGCCCCAGCATGTT.

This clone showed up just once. Here the CDR3 reads CAYWDSLHLVETQYF. DNA for the CDR3: TGTGCCTACTGGGACTCCCTCCATCTCGTTGAGACCCAGTACTTC. The chain is built from TRBV30 and TRBJ2-5; D may be TRBD2 (6 bases). The germline CDR1 and CDR2 sequences are GTSNPN and SVGIG (reference sequence). V shed 7 bases and J shed 5 bases, with 23 bases lying between them. This CDR3 contains 15 residues. Full variable domain (rest looked up from reference TRBV30 and TRBJ2-5): SQTIHQWPATLVQPVGSPLSLECTVEGTSNPNLYWYRQAAGRGLQLLFYSVGIGQISSEVPQNLSASRPQDRQFILSSKKLLLSDSGFYLCAYWDSLHLVETQYFGPGTRLLVL.

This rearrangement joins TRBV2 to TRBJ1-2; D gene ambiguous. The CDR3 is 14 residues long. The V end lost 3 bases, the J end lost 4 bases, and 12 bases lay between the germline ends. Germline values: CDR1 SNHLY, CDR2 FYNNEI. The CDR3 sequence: CASSDSGSPYGYTF. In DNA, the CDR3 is TGTGCCAGCAGTGATAGCGGGAGTCCCTATGGCTACACCTTC.